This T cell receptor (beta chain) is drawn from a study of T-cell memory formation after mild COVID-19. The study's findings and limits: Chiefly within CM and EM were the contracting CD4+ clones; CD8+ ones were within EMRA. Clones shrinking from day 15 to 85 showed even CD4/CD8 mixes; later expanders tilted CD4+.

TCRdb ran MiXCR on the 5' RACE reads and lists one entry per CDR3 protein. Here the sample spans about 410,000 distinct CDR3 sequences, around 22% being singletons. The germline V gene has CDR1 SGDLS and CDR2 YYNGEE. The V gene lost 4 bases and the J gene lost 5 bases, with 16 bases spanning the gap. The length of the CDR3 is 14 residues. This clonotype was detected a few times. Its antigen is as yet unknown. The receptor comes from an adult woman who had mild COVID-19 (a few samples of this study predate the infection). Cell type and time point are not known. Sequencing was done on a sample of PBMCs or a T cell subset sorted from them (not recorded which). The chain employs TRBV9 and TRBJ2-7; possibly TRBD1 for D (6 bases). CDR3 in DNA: TGTGCCAGCAGCCCAACCGGGACAAAGGACGAGCAGTACTTC. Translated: CASSPTGTKDEQYF.